This note documents a single T cell receptor beta chain sequence. Its antigen is unknown. Measured with immunoSEQ multiplex PCR; TCRdb has only the in-frame clones, and not every one. The table includes around 140,000 clones, roughly nine tenths detected once. The CDR3 has 15 amino acids. V shed 0 bases, J shed 2 bases, and the junction held 3 bases outside the gene matches. Germline assignment: CDR1 MGHDK and CDR2 SYGVNS. This sample was taken from a study of T cell responses to AZD1222 COVID-19 vaccine. Overall study findings and caveats: Increased Spike-specific TCR breadth and depth were observed after two AZD1222 doses. White British people made up most donors, females outnumbered males, and clonal diversity was possibly underestimated. Researchers took repertoire samples only after the peak T cell response had come.

Here the sequenced sample was peripheral blood, taken on day 0 of AZD1222 vaccination. The chain couples TRBV25-1 to TRBJ2-5; 7 bases match TRBD1. This clonotype originated in an adult in good health. CDR3 protein: CASSEYGGQQETQYF. The CDR3 DNA reads TGTGCCAGCAGTGAATATGGGGGACAGCAAGAGACCCAGTACTTC. Full variable domain (outside the CDR3, taken from reference TRBV25-1 and TRBJ2-5): EADIYQTPRYLVIGTGKKITLECSQTMGHDKMYWYQQDPGMELHLIHYSYGVNSTEKGDLSSESTVSRIRTEHFPLTLESARPSHTSQYLCASSEYGGQQETQYFGPGTRLLVL.